The clone carrying this T cell receptor (beta chain) occurred many times. These data belong to a study of regulatory T cells in long-lasting Graves disease. The sample's time point: persistent/refractory GD, antithyroid drugs over 5 years with positive TRAb. PBMCs were the source of the RNA used for TCR sequencing. From germline, CDR1 is DFQATT and CDR2 SNEGSKA (reference sequence). V was shortened by 3 bases and J by 3 bases, with 21 bases between the two germline ends. CDR3 length: 16 amino acids. Researchers made TCR beta libraries by using iRepertoire HTBI primers and running Arm-PCR on CDR3 regions. One entry per CDR3 protein results from TCRdb running MiXCR on the multiplex PCR reads. The repertoire consists of approximately 360,000 distinct CDR3 sequences, with 20% to 25% occurring once and the leading ten covering about 29%.

The V and J genes are TRBV20-1 and TRBJ2-7; D is unclear. This receptor was obtained from a middle-aged woman with Graves disease. Sequencing was performed on peripheral blood mononuclear cells (PBMCs), taken when the disease was refractory, from a patient treated with antithyroid drugs. The DNA of the CDR3 is TGCAGTGCTAGCCGGCAGGTCGGTTCGGATCTCTACGAGCAGTACTTC. This gives the protein CSASRQVGSDLYEQYF.